A selection of T cell receptor beta chains follows, all from one sample in a study of metastatic and nonmetastatic thyroid tumors. Using MiXCR, TCRdb reanalyzed the PCR reads. The table lists 4,500 to 6,000 clones, roughly 20% of them singletons. Sequenced sample: adjacent normal tissue. These receptors came from a female donor with papillary thyroid cancer or a benign thyroid nodule (not recorded which). Some clones in this sample may be carry-over from other donors' samples. CDR3s include the opening cysteine and the closing phenylalanine or tryptophan. A D gene is named only where the DNA matches it firmly. Expanded clones get a size class; other rows say once, few or many, or leave the size out.

>TRBJ1-1|TRBD1|TRBV20-1|medium-sized
CSATTGDTNTEAFF
TGCAGTGCTACCACAGGGGACACGAACACTGAAGCTTTCTTT
>TRBJ1-5|NA|TRBV6-1|NA
CASSEAVAVCQPQHF
TGTGCCAGCAGTGAAGCAGTGGCAGTGTGCCAGCCCCAGCATTTT
>TRBJ2-4|NA|TRBV6-1|few
CASSEVSGRRLAKNIQYF
TGTGCCAGCAGTGAGGTATCCGGACGGCGGTTAGCCAAAAACATTCAGTACTTC
>TRBJ2-7|TRBD1|TRBV5-1|NA
CASSKVGTGAYEQYF
TGCGCCAGCAGTAAGGTAGGGACAGGGGCCTACGAGCAGTACTTC
>TRBJ2-1|TRBD2|TRBV20-1|medium-sized
CSASDGTSGRGEQFF
TGCAGTGCTTCCGACGGGACTAGCGGGAGGGGCGAGCAGTTCTTC
>TRBJ1-2|NA|TRBV6-1|NA
CASSEGKPDTF
TGTGCCAGCAGTGAAGGTAAACCGGACACCTTC
>TRBJ1-6|NA|TRBV27|few
CASSLPRGGADNSTVHF
TGTGCCAGCAGTCTCCCCCGTGGGGGGGCGGATAATTCAACCGTCCACTTT
>TRBJ1-5|NA|TRBV20-1|few
CSARLRANQPQHF
TGCAGTGCTAGGCTCCGGGCCAATCAGCCCCAGCATTTT
>TRBJ2-5|NA|TRBV2|NA
CASSDSGGRGETQYF
TGTGCCAGCAGTGATTCAGGGGGGAGAGGGGAGACCCAGTACTTC
>TRBJ1-2|NA|TRBV20-1|once
CSASGVYGYTF
TGCAGTGCTAGCGGAGTTTATGGCTACACCTTC
>TRBJ1-2|NA|TRBV19|medium-sized
CASSMSGFYGYTF
TGTGCCAGTAGTATGTCCGGGTTCTATGGCTACACCTTC
>TRBJ2-5|TRBD2|TRBV4-1|medium-sized
CASIISLAGQETQYF
TGCGCCAGCATTATTTCCCTAGCGGGTCAAGAGACCCAGTACTTC
>TRBJ2-1|NA|TRBV10-3|medium-sized
CAISEYATQGNEQFF
TGTGCCATCAGTGAGTACGCTACTCAGGGCAATGAGCAGTTCTTC
>TRBJ2-1|TRBD2|TRBV16|few
CASSPSGGRASEQFF
TGTGCCAGCAGCCCCTCTGGCGGGAGGGCCTCTGAGCAGTTCTTC
>TRBJ2-7|TRBD2|TRBV9|NA
CASSVAGGAVYEQYF
TGTGCCAGCAGCGTAGCCGGGGGGGCCGTCTACGAGCAGTACTTC
>TRBJ2-7|NA|TRBV6-2/TRBV6-3|medium-sized
CASSYVGGPYEQYF
TGTGCCAGCAGTTACGTGGGAGGCCCGTACGAGCAGTACTTC
>TRBJ2-7|NA|TRBV29-1|many
CSVERREYF
TGCAGCGTCGAGAGGAGGGAGTACTTC
>TRBJ2-7|NA|TRBV28|medium-sized
CGAIMGSITGYEQYF
TGTGGGGCAATTATGGGGTCCATAACCGGGTACGAGCAGTACTTC
>TRBJ1-5|TRBD1|TRBV20-1|medium-sized
CSATSGGNQPQHF
TGCAGTGCAACCTCAGGGGGGAATCAGCCCCAGCATTTT
>TRBJ1-2|TRBD1|TRBV6-1|few
CASTRQGARYGYTF
TGTGCCAGCACGCGACAGGGGGCAAGGTATGGCTACACCTTC
>TRBJ1-4|NA|TRBV6-5|NA
CASSYSPREKLFF
TGTGCCAGCAGTTACTCCCCGAGGGAAAAACTGTTTTTT
>TRBJ2-4|TRBD2|TRBV2|many
CASRGGGSKNIQYF
TGTGCCAGCAGGGGGGGGGGGAGCAAAAACATTCAGTACTTC
>TRBJ2-2|NA|TRBV2|large
CASSDVRENTGELFF
TGTGCCAGCAGTGATGTGAGGGAAAACACCGGGGAGCTGTTTTTT
>TRBJ1-1|NA|TRBV6-5|NA
CASSYPQGYRNLNTEAFF
TGTGCCAGCAGTTATCCCCAAGGGTATAGGAACCTGAACACTGAAGCTTTCTTT
>TRBJ2-3|NA|TRBV6-2/TRBV6-3|medium-sized
CASSWGTTDTQYF
TGTGCCAGCAGCTGGGGGACCACAGATACGCAGTATTTT
>TRBJ1-6|NA|TRBV7-9|medium-sized
CASSLGGAENSPLHF
TGTGCCAGCAGCTTAGGGGGGGCAGAAAATTCACCCCTCCACTTT
>TRBJ2-3|NA|TRBV20-1|medium-sized
CSAAGGSIRTDTQYF
TGCAGTGCTGCTGGGGGCTCGATCAGGACAGATACGCAGTATTTT
>TRBJ1-1|NA|TRBV28|many
CASSFGVDRPNTEAFF
TGTGCCAGCAGTTTTGGGGTGGACCGCCCAAACACTGAAGCTTTCTTT
>TRBJ2-1|NA|TRBV9|many
CASSATGELNNEQFF
TGTGCCAGCAGCGCCACGGGGGAACTAAACAATGAGCAGTTCTTC
>TRBJ2-3|NA|TRBV20-1|medium-sized
CSAADSSTDTQYF
TGCAGTGCCGCAGATTCTAGCACAGATACGCAGTATTTT
>TRBJ1-6|TRBD1|TRBV6-1|NA
CASRDLTGGGSPLHF
TGTGCCAGCAGGGACTTGACAGGGGGCGGCTCACCCCTCCACTTT
>TRBJ2-1|TRBD2|TRBV9|NA
CASSVGASGYYNEQFF
TGTGCCAGCAGCGTCGGGGCTAGCGGTTATTACAATGAGCAGTTCTTC
>TRBJ2-7|NA|TRBV12-3/TRBV12-4|NA
CASRMGGFGTYEQYF
TGTGCCAGCAGAATGGGGGGTTTCGGTACCTACGAGCAGTACTTC
>TRBJ2-5|TRBD2|TRBV24-1|many
CATSDEPGLAGKETQYF
TGTGCCACCAGTGATGAACCGGGACTAGCGGGGAAAGAGACCCAGTACTTC
>TRBJ1-5|NA|TRBV2|medium-sized
CASSEWMGANQPQHF
TGTGCCAGCAGTGAGTGGATGGGTGCTAATCAGCCCCAGCATTTT
>TRBJ2-1|TRBD2|TRBV20-1|once
CSANRQGTRPLGNEQFF
TGCAGTGCTAACAGGCAGGGGACTAGGCCTCTTGGGAATGAGCAGTTCTTC
>TRBJ2-7|TRBD1|TRBV7-9|many
CASSWGQGVDEQYF
TGTGCCAGCAGCTGGGGACAGGGTGTAGACGAGCAGTACTTC
>TRBJ2-5|TRBD2|TRBV28|many
CAITSGGAQGTQYF
TGTGCCATTACTAGCGGGGGGGCCCAAGGGACCCAGTACTTC
>TRBJ1-6|TRBD1|TRBV20-1|medium-sized
CSAPGTVGSPLHF
TGCAGTGCCCCGGGGACAGTCGGATCTCCCCTCCACTTT
>TRBJ2-7|TRBD1|TRBV28|medium-sized
CASSSYRGSIDEQYF
TGTGCCAGCAGTTCATACAGGGGAAGCATCGACGAGCAGTACTTC
>TRBJ2-6|NA|TRBV6-2/TRBV6-3|few
CASSYWSSGANVLTF
TGTGCCAGCAGTTACTGGAGCTCTGGGGCCAACGTCCTGACTTTC
>TRBJ1-2|NA|TRBV12-3/TRBV12-4|NA
CASSLLRRDGYTF
TGTGCCAGCAGTTTGTTGAGAAGGGATGGCTACACCTTC
>TRBJ1-5|NA|TRBV6-1|NA
CASGEAVGGRQPQHF
TGTGCCAGCGGTGAAGCGGTGGGGGGGCGCCAGCCCCAGCATTTT
>TRBJ2-1|TRBD1|TRBV11-2|few
CASSLERGGTYNEQFF
TGTGCCAGCAGCTTAGAGAGAGGGGGCACCTACAACGAGCAGTTCTTC
>TRBJ2-7|NA|TRBV29-1|many
CSVNRPYEQYF
TGCAGCGTCAACCGGCCCTACGAGCAGTACTTC
>TRBJ2-5|TRBD2|TRBV20-1|NA
CSARDGGLGETQYF
TGCAGTGCTAGAGATGGAGGACTAGGTGAGACCCAGTACTTC
>TRBJ2-7|TRBD1|TRBV5-1|medium-sized
CASSPAGGQGAYEQYF
TGCGCCAGCAGCCCGGCGGGGGGACAGGGGGCCTACGAGCAGTACTTC
>TRBJ2-1|TRBD1|TRBV29-1|many
CSARTGGGNEQFF
TGCAGCGCACGGACAGGAGGTGGGAATGAGCAGTTCTTC
>TRBJ1-4|TRBD1|TRBV7-6|many
CASSLEVRGTGYEKLFF
TGTGCCAGCAGCTTAGAAGTCCGCGGGACAGGGTATGAAAAACTGTTTTTT
>TRBJ2-2|NA|TRBV30|many
CAWSRVTKRFGGELFF
TGTGCCTGGAGTCGGGTCACCAAAAGGTTTGGGGGGGAGCTGTTTTTT
>TRBJ2-7|NA|TRBV28|NA
CASGNRDSYEQYF
TGTGCCAGCGGAAACAGGGACTCCTACGAGCAGTACTTC
>TRBJ2-2|NA|TRBV5-6|NA
CASSLAGTGELPF
TGTGCCAGCAGCTTGGCTGGCACCGGGGAGCTGCCTTTT
>TRBJ1-1|NA|TRBV6-1|few
CASRTGDLNTEAFF
TGTGCCAGCAGGACGGGAGACCTGAACACTGAAGCTTTCTTT